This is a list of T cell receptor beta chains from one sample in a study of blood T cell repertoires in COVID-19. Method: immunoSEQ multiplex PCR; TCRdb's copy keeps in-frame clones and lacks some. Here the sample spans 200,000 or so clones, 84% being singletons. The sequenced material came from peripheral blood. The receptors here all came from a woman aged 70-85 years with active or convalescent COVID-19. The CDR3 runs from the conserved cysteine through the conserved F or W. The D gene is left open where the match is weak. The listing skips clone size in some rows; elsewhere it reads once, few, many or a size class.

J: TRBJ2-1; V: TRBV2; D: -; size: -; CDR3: CASSATTLSYNEQFF; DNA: TGTGCCAGCAGTGCGACAACGCTCTCCTACAATGAGCAGTTCTTC
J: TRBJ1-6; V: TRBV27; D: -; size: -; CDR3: CASSPSSYNSPLHF; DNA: TGTGCCAGCAGCCCGAGCTCCTATAATTCACCCCTCCACTTT
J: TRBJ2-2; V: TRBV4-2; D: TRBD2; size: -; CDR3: CASSQASGRVHGELFF; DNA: TGTGCCAGCAGCCAAGCAAGCGGGAGGGTCCACGGGGAGCTGTTTTTT
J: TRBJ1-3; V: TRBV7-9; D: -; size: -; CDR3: CASSRYESGNTIYF; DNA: TGTGCCAGCAGCCGTTACGAGTCTGGAAACACCATATATTTT
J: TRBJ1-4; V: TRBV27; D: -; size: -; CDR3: CASSLSAATGLSLSGSNEKLFF; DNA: TGTGCCAGCAGTTTATCTGCCGCAACCGGCCTCAGTTTGTCAGGTTCTAATGAAAAACTGTTTTTT
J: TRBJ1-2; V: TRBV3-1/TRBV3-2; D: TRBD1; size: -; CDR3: CASSQDEGAATNYGYTF; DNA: TGTGCCAGCAGCCAAGATGAGGGGGCAGCTACTAACTATGGCTACACCTTC
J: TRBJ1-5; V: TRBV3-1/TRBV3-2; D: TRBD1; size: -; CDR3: CASKGTGDQPQHF; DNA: TGTGCCAGCAAAGGGACAGGGGATCAGCCCCAGCATTTT
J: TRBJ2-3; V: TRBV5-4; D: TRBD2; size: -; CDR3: CASSFRASGSGTQYF; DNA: TGTGCCAGCAGCTTTCGTGCTAGCGGGAGTGGTACGCAGTATTTT
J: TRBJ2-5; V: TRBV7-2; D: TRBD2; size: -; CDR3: CASSPLGLAETQYF; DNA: TGTGCCAGCAGCCCCCTAGGACTAGCAGAGACCCAGTACTTC
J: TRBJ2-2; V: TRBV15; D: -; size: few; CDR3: CATSRDVGPNTGELFF; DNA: TGTGCCACCAGCAGAGATGTGGGGCCGAACACCGGGGAGCTGTTTTTT
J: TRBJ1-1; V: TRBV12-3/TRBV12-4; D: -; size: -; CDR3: CASTTGGGTEAFF; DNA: TGTGCCAGCACCACGGGGGGGGGCACTGAAGCTTTCTTT
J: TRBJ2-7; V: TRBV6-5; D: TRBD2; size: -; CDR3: CASRVAGGYEQYF; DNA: TGTGCCAGCAGAGTAGCGGGAGGTTACGAGCAGTACTTC
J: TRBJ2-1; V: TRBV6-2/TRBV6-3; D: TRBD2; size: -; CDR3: CASSQRGGEQFF; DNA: TGTGCCAGCAGCCAACGGGGGGGTGAGCAGTTCTTC
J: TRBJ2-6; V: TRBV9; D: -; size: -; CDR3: CASSRGLASSGANVLTF; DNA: TGTGCCAGCAGCCGCGGTTTGGCTTCCTCTGGGGCCAACGTCCTGACTTTC
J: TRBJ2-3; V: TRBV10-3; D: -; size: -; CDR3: CAISESAGITDTQYF; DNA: TGTGCCATCAGTGAGTCTGCAGGAATCACAGATACGCAGTATTTT
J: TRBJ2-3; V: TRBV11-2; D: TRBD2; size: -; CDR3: CASSNGLAGGTQYF; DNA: TGTGCCAGCAGCAACGGACTAGCGGGGGGTACGCAGTATTTT
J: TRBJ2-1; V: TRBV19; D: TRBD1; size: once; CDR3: CASSLRQGAGNEQFF; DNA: TGTGCCAGTAGTCTCCGACAGGGGGCTGGGAATGAGCAGTTCTTC
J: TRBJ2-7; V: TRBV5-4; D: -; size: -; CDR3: CASSLVPGQEQYF; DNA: TGTGCCAGCAGCTTGGTTCCAGGTCAGGAGCAGTACTTC
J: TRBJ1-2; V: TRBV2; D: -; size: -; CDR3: CASSVSDRSYGYTF; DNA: TGTGCCAGCAGTGTTAGTGACAGGTCCTATGGCTACACCTTC
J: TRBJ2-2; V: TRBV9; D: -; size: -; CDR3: CASSVRASRGTGELFF; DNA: TGTGCCAGCAGCGTAAGGGCTAGCCGGGGCACCGGGGAGCTGTTTTTT
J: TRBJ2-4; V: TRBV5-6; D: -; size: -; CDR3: CASSPRVGGDIQYF; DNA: TGTGCCAGCAGCCCACGCGTCGGAGGAGACATTCAGTACTTC
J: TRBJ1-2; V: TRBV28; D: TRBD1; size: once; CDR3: CASTDRAYGYTF; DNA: TGTGCCAGCACCGACAGGGCGTATGGCTACACCTTC
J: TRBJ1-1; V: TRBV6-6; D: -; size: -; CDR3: CASTTYTEAFF; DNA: TGTGCCAGCACTACCTACACTGAAGCTTTCTTT
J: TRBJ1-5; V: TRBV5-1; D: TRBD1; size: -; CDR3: CASSLDGTGKGQPQHF; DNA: TGCGCCAGCAGCTTGGATGGGACAGGGAAGGGTCAGCCCCAGCATTTT
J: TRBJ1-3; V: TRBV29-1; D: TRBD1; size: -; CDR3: CSVGDRGLGNTIYF; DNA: TGCAGCGTTGGGGACAGGGGACTTGGAAACACCATATATTTT
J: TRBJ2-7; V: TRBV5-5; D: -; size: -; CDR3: CASSLSGISGEQYF; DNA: TGTGCCAGCAGCTTATCGGGGATTTCGGGCGAGCAGTACTTC
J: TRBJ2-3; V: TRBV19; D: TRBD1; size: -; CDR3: CASSTTGGPSITDTQYF; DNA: TGTGCCAGTAGTACAACAGGGGGTCCCAGTATCACAGATACGCAGTATTTT
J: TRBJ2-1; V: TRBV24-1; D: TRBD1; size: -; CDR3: CATSDPGTGMYNEQFF; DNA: TGTGCCACCAGTGACCCCGGGACAGGGATGTACAATGAGCAGTTCTTC
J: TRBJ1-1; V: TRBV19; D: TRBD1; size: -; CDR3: CASSIPGGGGTEAFF; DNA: TGTGCCAGTAGTATACCAGGGGGAGGAGGCACTGAAGCTTTCTTT
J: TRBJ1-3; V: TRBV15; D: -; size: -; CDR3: CATSGTLQVPSGNTIYF; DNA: TGTGCCACCAGCGGAACCTTACAGGTTCCCTCTGGAAACACCATATATTTT
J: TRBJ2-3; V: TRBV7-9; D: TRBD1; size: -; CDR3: CASSLVGGRTDTQYF; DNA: TGTGCCAGCAGCTTAGTAGGGGGCCGGACAGATACGCAGTATTTT
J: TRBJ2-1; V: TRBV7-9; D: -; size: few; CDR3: CASSLDSGNNEQFF; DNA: TGTGCCAGCAGCTTAGATAGCGGAAACAATGAGCAGTTCTTC
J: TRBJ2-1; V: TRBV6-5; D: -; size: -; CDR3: CASTDGAGRQFF; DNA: TGTGCCAGCACGGACGGCGCGGGCAGGCAGTTCTTC
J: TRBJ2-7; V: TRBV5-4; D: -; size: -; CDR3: CASSWGGQVSYEQYF; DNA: TGTGCCAGCAGCTGGGGAGGACAGGTCTCCTACGAGCAGTACTTC
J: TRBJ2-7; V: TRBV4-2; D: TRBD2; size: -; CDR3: CASSQEGSLAGGAYF; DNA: TGTGCCAGCAGCCAAGAAGGGTCGCTAGCGGGAGGTGCCTACTTC
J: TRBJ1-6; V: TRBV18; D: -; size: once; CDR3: CASSPGLPAGNSPLHF; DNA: TGTGCCAGCTCACCCGGACTCCCCGCGGGGAATTCACCCCTCCACTTT
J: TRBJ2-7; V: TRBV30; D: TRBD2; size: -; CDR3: CAWGLEIYEQYF; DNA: TGTGCCTGGGGACTAGAGATTTACGAGCAGTACTTC
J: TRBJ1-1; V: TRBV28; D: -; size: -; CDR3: CASSPPDSLMNTEAFF; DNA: TGTGCCAGCAGTCCGCCCGACAGCCTCATGAACACTGAAGCTTTCTTT
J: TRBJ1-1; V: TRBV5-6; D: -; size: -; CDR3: CASSLSGPNTEAFF; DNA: TGTGCCAGCAGCTTATCAGGGCCCAACACTGAAGCTTTCTTT
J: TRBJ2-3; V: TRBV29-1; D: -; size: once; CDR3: CSVEPMDSRDTQYF; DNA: TGCAGCGTTGAACCAATGGACTCGAGAGATACGCAGTATTTT
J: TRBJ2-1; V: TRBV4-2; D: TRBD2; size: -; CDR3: CASSPGTSGPNEQFF; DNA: TGTGCCAGCAGCCCCGGGACTAGCGGGCCCAATGAGCAGTTCTTC
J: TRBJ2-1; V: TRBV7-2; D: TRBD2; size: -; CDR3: CASSLASRTSGRGNEQFF; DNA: TGTGCCAGCAGCTTAGCCTCCAGGACTAGCGGGAGAGGGAATGAGCAGTTCTTC
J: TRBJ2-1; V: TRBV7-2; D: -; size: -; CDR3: CASSLAHGGPYNEQFF; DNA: TGTGCCAGCAGCTTAGCGCACGGGGGGCCCTACAATGAGCAGTTCTTC
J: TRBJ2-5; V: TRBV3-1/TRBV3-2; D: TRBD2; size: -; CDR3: CASSQPTRGPSGKTQYF; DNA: TGTGCCAGCAGCCAACCAACCCGTGGACCTAGCGGGAAGACCCAGTACTTC
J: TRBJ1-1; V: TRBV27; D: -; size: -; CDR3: CASRTMTVNTEAFF; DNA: TGTGCCAGCAGGACCATGACAGTGAACACTGAAGCTTTCTTT
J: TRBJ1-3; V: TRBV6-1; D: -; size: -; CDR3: CASSELVRGGGNTIYF; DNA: TGTGCCAGCAGTGAGCTCGTCCGGGGTGGTGGAAACACCATATATTTT
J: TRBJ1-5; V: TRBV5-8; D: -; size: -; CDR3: CASSLGGGAGQPQHF; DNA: TGTGCCAGCAGCCTTGGGGGGGGCGCGGGTCAGCCCCAGCATTTT
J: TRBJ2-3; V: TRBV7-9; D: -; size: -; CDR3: CASSLWEASTDTQYF; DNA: TGTGCCAGCAGCTTATGGGAGGCCAGCACAGATACGCAGTATTTT
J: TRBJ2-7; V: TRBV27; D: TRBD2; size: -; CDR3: CASSSPGLAGVTFVHEQYF; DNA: TGTGCCAGCAGTTCCCCGGGACTAGCGGGAGTTACGTTTGTCCACGAGCAGTACTTC
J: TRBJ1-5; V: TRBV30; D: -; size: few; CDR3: CAWSVPWTDPNQPQHF; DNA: TGTGCCTGGAGTGTTCCCTGGACAGACCCCAATCAGCCCCAGCATTTT
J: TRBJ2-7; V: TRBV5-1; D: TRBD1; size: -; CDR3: CASSRASDREEQYF; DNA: TGCGCCAGCAGCCGTGCCAGTGACAGGGAAGAGCAGTACTTC
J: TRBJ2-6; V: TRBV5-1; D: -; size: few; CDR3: CASSLKTGSGANVLTF; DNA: TGCGCCAGCAGCTTAAAAACAGGGTCTGGGGCCAACGTCCTGACTTTC
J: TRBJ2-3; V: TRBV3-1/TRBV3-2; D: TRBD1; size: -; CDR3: CASSQEWTGGLETQYF; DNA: TGTGCCAGCAGCCAAGAATGGACAGGGGGCTTAGAAACGCAGTATTTT
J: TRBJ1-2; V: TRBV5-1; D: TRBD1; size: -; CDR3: CASSSNWGQGMGYTF; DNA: TGCGCCAGCAGTTCTAATTGGGGACAGGGGATGGGCTACACCTTC